This TCR beta chain was identified during a study of identical twins (dated by TCRdb to about 2016). The study in broad terms: To test whether fetal clonotypes persist, the study used deep sequencing on TCR alpha and beta repertoires from monozygotic twins, unrelated adults of various ages, and cord blood. To rule out contamination, the twin experiments were replicated at different times with different library preparation protocols.

All donors were healthy Caucasians. Three pairs of female monozygotic twins, all aged about 18 to 30 years, made up the twin cohort. CD4+ and CD8+ T cell populations were isolated with positive isolation kits from Invitrogen. The library was generated by 5' RACE. Sequencer: Illumina HiSeq 2000. Template switching introduced a universal primer binding site; the final cDNA contained a unique molecular identifier, enabling accurate counting of TCR cDNA molecules. Specific primers in the conserved constant-segment region were used to synthesize first-strand cDNA for TCR alpha and beta chains. To control for contamination, every cDNA library carried two barcodes: a SMART-Mk sample barcode plus Illumina barcodes. Two successive PCR steps introduced TruSeq adapter sequences along with Illumina sample barcodes. TCR alpha and beta cDNA libraries were sequenced on the Illumina HiSeq platform with custom primers. Concerning the study's data processing: MiGEC was used to process raw reads and extract unique molecular identifiers, and MiXCR was used to find CDR3 positions. Recombination models were inferred per individual with the repgenHMM and IGoR tools using an EM algorithm. The tcR package in R was used for shared clonotype analysis, with sharing normalized by the product of cloneset sizes. Out-of-frame nonproductive sequences were analyzed to study raw recombination free of thymic and clonal selection effects. TCRdb redid the processing of the public reads, applying fastp at Q25 and MiXCR, and retained in-frame beta chains. Each record represents a unique CDR3 protein, reported with the most common genes and DNA among its rows. Here the V and J calls rest on TCRdb's processing, not on the authors' analysis. The sample table shows some 500,000 distinct CDR3 sequences, and approximately 14% are seen once. Approximately 0.52% of the sample belongs to the ten largest clones.

Based on the germline V gene, the CDR1 and CDR2 sequences are MNHEY and SVGEGT. V is pared back by 7 bases and J by 3 bases, with 16 bases lying between the germline termini. The CDR3 holds 14 amino acids from the cysteine to the phenylalanine. Of the read, only the CDR3 DNA is kept; its 42 bases are in frame from base 1. Overall study results and their limits: Fewer insertions were carried by abundant cord blood beta clonotypes, a similar but weaker trend appeared in young adult naive repertoires, and no such trend appeared in memory repertoires. Because the same donors could not be followed over many years, the conclusions depended on cross-sectional statistical analysis. In monozygotic twins, out-of-frame TCR alpha sharing was systematically underestimated by recombination models, although the models agreed with sharing between unrelated individuals. Zero-insertion analyses could be partly confounded by invariant T cells such as MAIT and iNKT, although diverse VJ usage argued against such confounding for most clonotypes. Compared with coincidental sharing between unrelated individuals, an excess of low generation-probability sequences was observed among out-of-frame TCR alpha sequences shared between twins. In beta out-of-frame sequences, excess twin sharing was weaker, because having fewer shared sequences lowered the signal-to-noise ratio.

In its sample, this clonotype was seen a few times. Its binding antigen is unknown. No per-base quality is available; no much larger clone lies one base away. Another study also made use of these data, one on yellow fever vaccine responses in identical twins. The second investigation adds: According to the authors, the vaccine-induced T cell response in identical twins seemed to be partly convergent and partly specific to each individual. In identical twins, the study followed T cell clones that responded to the vaccine with precision.

The TCR sequence derives from a woman between 18 and 29 years old in good health. The sequenced sample was CD4+ T cells sorted from blood. Recombination joined TRBV6-2 or TRBV6-3 with TRBJ2-7; matching of 7 bases hints at TRBD1 as the D gene. The nucleotides read TGTGCCAGCATGGAGGGGGCAAGCCGCTACGAGCAGTACTTC. It translates to CASMEGASRYEQYF.